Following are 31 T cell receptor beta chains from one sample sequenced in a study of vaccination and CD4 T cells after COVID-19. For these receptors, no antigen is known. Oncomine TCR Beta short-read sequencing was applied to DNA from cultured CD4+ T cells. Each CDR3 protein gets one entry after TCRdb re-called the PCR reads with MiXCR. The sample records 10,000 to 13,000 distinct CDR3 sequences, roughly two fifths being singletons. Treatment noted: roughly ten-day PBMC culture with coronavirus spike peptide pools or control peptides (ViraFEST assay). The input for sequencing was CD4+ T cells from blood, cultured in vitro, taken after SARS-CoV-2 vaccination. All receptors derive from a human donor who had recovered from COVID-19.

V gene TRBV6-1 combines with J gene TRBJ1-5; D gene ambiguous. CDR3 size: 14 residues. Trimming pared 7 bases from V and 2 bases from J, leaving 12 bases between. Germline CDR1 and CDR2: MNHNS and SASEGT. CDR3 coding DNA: TGTGCCAGCATACTTAAACAGCGCAATCAGCCCCAGCATTTT. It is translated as CASILKQRNQPQHF.

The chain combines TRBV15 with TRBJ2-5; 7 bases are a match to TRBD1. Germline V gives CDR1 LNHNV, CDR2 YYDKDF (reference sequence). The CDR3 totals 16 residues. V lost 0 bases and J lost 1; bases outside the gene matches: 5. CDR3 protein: CATSRDTGVGQETQYF. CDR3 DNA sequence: TGTGCCACCAGCAGAGATACAGGGGTCGGCCAAGAGACCCAGTACTTC.

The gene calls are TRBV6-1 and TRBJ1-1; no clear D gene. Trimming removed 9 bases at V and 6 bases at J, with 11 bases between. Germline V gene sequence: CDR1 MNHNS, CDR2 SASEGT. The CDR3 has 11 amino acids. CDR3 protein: CASRVGPEAFF. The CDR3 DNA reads TGTGCCAGTCGGGTGGGCCCTGAAGCTTTCTTT.

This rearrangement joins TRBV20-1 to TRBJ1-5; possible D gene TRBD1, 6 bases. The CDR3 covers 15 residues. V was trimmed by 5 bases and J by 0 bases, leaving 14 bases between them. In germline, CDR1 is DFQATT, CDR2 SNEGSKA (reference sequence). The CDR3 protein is CSAPGVGGSNQPQHF. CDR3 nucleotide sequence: TGCAGTGCTCCAGGGGTTGGTGGTAGCAATCAGCCCCAGCATTTT.

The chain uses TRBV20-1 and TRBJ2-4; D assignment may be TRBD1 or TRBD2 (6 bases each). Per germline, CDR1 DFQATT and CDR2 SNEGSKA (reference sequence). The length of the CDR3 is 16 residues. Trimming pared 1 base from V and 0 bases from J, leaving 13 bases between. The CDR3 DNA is TGCAGTGCTAGAGGGGGGGCCTTTGTAGCCAAAAACATTCAGTACTTC. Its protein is CSARGGAFVAKNIQYF.

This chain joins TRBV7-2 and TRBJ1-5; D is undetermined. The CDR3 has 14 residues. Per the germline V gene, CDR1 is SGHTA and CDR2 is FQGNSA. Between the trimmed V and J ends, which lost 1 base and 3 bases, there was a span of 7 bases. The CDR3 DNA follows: TGTGCCAGCAGCTTAGGCAGAAACAATCAGCCCCAGCATTTT. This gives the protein CASSLGRNNQPQHF. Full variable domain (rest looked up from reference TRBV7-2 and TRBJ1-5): GAGVSQSPSNKVTEKGKDVELRCDPISGHTALYWYRQSLGQGLEFLIYFQGNSAPDKSGLPSDRFSAERTGGSVSTLTIQRTQQEDSAVYLCASSLGRNNQPQHFGDGTRLSIL.

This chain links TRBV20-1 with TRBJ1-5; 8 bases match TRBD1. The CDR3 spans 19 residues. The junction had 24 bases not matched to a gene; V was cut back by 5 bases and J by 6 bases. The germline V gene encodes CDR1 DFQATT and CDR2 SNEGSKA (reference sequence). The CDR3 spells CSARAAGRGRIGKGQPQHF. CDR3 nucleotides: TGCAGTGCTCGAGCAGCGGGCAGGGGGCGGATCGGGAAAGGTCAGCCCCAGCATTTT.

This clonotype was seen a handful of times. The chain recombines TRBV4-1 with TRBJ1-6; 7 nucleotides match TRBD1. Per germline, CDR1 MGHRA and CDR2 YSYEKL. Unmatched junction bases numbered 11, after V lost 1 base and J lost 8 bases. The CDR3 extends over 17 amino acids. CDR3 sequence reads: CASSQGTPTGRHSPLHF. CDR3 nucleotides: TGCGCCAGCAGCCAAGGAACCCCGACAGGGCGTCATTCACCCCTCCACTTT.

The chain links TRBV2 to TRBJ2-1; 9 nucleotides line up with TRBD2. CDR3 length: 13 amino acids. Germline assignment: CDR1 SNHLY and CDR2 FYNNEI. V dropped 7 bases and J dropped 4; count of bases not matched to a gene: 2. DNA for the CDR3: TGTGCCAGCAAAGCGGGAGGTTACAATGAGCAGTTCTTC. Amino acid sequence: CASKAGGYNEQFF.

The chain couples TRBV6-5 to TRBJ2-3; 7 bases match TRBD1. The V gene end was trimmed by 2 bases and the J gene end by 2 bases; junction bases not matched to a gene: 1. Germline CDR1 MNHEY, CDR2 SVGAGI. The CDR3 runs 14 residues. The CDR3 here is CASSYDRVTDTQYF. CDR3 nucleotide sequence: TGTGCCAGCAGTTACGACAGGGTCACAGATACGCAGTATTTT.

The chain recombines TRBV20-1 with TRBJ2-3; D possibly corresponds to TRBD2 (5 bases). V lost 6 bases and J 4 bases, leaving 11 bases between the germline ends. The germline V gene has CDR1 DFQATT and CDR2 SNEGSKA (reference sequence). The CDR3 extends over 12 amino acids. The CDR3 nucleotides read TGCAGTGCAAATCCCGGGGCAGATACGCAGTATTTT. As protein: CSANPGADTQYF.

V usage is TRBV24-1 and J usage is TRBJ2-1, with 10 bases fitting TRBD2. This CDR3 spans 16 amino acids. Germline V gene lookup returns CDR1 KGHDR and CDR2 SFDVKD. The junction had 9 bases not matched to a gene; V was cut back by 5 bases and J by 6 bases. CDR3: CATSGVLAGLFNEQFF. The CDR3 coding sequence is TGTGCCACCAGTGGAGTACTAGCGGGATTGTTCAATGAGCAGTTCTTC.

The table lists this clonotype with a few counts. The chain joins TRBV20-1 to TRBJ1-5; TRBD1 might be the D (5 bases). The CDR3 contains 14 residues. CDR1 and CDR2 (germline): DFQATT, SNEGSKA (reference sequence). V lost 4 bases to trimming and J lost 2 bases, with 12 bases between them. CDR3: CSANRGTGNQPQHF. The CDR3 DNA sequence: TGCAGTGCTAACCGGGGGACTGGCAATCAGCCCCAGCATTTT.

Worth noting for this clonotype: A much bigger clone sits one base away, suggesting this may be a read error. The CDR3 coding sequence is TGTGCCGGCAGTTCCCCGGGAGGAAGGGGACCCCAGCATTTT. Protein product: CAGSSPGGRGPQHF. V and J are TRBV6-7 and TRBJ1-5; possible D gene TRBD1, 5 bases. TRBV6-7 falls under the ORF class, with uncertain function. The CDR3 consists of 14 residues.

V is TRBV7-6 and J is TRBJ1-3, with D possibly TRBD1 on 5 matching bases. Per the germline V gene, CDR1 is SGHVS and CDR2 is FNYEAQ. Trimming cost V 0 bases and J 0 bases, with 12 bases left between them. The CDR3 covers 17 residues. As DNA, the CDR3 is TGTGCCAGCAGCTTAGCGGGGGAGGCAATCTCTGGAAACACCATATATTTT. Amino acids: CASSLAGEAISGNTIYF.

This CDR3 reads CASSYQLAGGPRNEQFF. CDR3 bases: TGTGCCAGCAGCTACCAACTAGCGGGAGGGCCGCGGAATGAGCAGTTCTTC. This chain uses TRBV7-2 with TRBJ2-1; TRBD2 matches at 13 bases. CDR1 is SGHTA, CDR2 FQGNSA, per germline. The CDR3 is 17 amino acids. Trimming took 4 bases from V and 7 from J; bases not matched to a gene: 10. Together with reference TRBV7-2 and TRBJ2-1, the CDR3 gives the full variable domain: GAGVSQSPSNKVTEKGKDVELRCDPISGHTALYWYRQSLGQGLEFLIYFQGNSAPDKSGLPSDRFSAERTGGSVSTLTIQRTQQEDSAVYLCASSYQLAGGPRNEQFFGPGTRLTVL.

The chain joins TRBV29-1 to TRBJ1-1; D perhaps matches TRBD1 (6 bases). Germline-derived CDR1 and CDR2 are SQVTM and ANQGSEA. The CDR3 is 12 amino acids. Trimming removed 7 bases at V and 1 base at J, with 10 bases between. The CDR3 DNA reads TGCAGCGCCGCGACAGGGAACACTGAAGCTTTCTTT. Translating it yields CSAATGNTEAFF.

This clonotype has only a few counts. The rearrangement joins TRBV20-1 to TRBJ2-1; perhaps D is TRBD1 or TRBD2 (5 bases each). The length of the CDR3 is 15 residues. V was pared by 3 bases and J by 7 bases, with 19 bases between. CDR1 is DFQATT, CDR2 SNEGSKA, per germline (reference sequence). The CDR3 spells CSARGLRGTGNEQFF. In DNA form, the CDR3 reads TGCAGTGCTAGGGGCCTTAGGGGAACGGGAAATGAGCAGTTCTTC.

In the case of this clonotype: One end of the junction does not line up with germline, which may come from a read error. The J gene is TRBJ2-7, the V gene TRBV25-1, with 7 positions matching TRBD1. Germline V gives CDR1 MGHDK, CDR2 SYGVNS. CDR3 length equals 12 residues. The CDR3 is CASSLTGQSINF. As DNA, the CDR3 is TGTGCCAGCAGCTTAACGGGACAGTCAATAAACTTC.

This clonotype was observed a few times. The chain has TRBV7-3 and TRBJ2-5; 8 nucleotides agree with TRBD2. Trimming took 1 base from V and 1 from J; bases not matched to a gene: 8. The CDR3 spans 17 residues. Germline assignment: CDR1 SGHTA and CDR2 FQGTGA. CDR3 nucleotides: TGTGCCAGCAGCTTAATAGGGGCTAGCGGGCTCCAAGAGACCCAGTACTTC. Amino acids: CASSLIGASGLQETQYF. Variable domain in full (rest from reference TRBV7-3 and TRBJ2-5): GAGVSQTPSNKVTEKGKYVELRCDPISGHTALYWYRQSLGQGPEFLIYFQGTGAADDSGLPNDRFFAVRPEGSVSTLKIQRTERGDSAVYLCASSLIGASGLQETQYFGPGTRLLVL.

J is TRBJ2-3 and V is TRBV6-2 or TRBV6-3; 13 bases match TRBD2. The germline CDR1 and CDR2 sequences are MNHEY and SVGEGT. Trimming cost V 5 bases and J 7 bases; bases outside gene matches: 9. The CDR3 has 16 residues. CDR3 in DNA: TGTGCCAGCAGTCGTCCGACTAGCGGGAGGTCATATACGCAGTATTTT. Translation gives CASSRPTSGRSYTQYF.

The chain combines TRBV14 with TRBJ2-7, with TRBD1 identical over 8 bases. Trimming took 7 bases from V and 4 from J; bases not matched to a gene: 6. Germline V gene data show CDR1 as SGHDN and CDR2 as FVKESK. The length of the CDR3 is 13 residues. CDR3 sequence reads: CASNDRGKYEQYF. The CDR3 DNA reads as TGTGCCAGCAACGACAGGGGAAAGTACGAGCAGTACTTC.

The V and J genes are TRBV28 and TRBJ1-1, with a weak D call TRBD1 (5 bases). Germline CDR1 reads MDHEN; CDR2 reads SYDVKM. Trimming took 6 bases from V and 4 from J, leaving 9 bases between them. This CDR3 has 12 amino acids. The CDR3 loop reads CASRSGGTEAFF. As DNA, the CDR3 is TGTGCCAGCAGATCGGGGGGCACTGAAGCTTTCTTT.

This CDR3 reads CASSLRTGNEKLFF. CDR3 bases: TGTGCCAGCAGCTTACGGACTGGTAATGAAAAACTGTTTTTT. V gene TRBV7-2 combines with J gene TRBJ1-4, with unresolved D. V shed 2 bases and J shed 4 bases, with 8 bases lying between them. Per germline, CDR1 SGHTA and CDR2 FQGNSA. This CDR3 spans 14 amino acids.

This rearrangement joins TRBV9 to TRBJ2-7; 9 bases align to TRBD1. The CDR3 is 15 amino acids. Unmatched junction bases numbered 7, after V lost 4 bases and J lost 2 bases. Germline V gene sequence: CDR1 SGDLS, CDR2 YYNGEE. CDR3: CASSPRQGEAYEQYF. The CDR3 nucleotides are TGTGCCAGCAGCCCCCGACAGGGGGAGGCCTACGAGCAGTACTTC. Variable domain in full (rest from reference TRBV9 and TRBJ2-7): DSGVTQTPKHLITATGQRVTLRCSPRSGDLSVYWYQQSLDQGLQFLIQYYNGEERAKGNILERFSAQQFPDLHSELNLSSLELGDSALYFCASSPRQGEAYEQYFGPGTRLTVT.

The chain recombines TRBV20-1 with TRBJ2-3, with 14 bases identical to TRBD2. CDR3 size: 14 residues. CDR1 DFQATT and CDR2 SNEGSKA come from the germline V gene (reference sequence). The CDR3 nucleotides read TGCAGCGCGACTAGCGGGAGGGCCATAGATACGCAGTATTTT. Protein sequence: CSATSGRAIDTQYF.

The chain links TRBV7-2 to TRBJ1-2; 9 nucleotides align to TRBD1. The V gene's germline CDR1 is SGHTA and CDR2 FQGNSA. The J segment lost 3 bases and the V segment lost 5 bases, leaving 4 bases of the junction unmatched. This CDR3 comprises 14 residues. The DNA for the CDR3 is TGTGCCAGCAGCGGGACAGGGCGTTACTATGGCTACACCTTC. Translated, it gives CASSGTGRYYGYTF.

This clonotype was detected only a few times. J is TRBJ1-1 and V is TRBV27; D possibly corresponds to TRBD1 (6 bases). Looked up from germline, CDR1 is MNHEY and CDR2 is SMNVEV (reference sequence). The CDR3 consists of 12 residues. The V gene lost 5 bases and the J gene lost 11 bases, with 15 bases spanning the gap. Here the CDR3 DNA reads TGTGCCAGCAGTACCCCGGACAGTGAGGCTTTCTTT. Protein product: CASSTPDSEAFF.

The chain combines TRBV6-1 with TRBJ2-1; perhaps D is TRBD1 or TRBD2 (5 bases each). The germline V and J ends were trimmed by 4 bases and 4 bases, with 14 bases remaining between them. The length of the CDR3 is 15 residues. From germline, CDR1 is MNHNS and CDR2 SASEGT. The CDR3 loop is CASSGPGTEYNEQFF. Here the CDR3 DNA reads TGTGCCAGCAGTGGTCCCGGGACCGAGTACAATGAGCAGTTCTTC.

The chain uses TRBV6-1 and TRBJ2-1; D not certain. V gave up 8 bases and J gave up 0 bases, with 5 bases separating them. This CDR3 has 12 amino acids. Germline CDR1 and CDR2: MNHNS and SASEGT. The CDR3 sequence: CASPASYNEQFF. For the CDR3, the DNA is TGTGCCAGCCCGGCCTCCTACAATGAGCAGTTCTTC.

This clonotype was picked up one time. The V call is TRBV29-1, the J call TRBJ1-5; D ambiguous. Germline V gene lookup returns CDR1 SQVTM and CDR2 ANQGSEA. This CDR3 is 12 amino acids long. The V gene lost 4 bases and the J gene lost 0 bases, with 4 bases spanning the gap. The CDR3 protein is CSVAISNQPQHF. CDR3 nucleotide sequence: TGCAGCGTTGCGATTAGCAATCAGCCCCAGCATTTT.